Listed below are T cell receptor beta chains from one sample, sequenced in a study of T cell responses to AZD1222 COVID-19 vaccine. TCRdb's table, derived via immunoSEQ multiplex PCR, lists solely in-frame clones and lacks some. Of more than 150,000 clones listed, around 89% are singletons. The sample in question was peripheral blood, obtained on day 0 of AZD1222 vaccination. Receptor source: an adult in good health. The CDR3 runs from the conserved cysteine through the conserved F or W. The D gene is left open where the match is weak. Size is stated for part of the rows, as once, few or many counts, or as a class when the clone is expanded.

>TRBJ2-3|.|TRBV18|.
CASSPMILTDTQYF
TGTGCCAGCTCCCCCATGATACTCACAGATACGCAGTATTTT
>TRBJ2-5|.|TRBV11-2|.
CASSLDRQGLKETQYF
TGTGCCAGCAGCTTAGACCGACAGGGACTTAAAGAGACCCAGTACTTC
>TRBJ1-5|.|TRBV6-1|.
CASSETGDQPQHF
TGTGCCAGCAGTGAAACGGGGGATCAGCCCCAGCATTTT
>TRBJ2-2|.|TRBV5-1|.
CASSAGQKDTGELFF
TGCGCCAGCAGCGCGGGACAGAAAGACACCGGGGAGCTGTTTTTT
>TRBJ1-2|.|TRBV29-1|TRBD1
CSVQGAEGYGYTF
TGCAGCGTACAGGGGGCGGAGGGTTATGGCTACACCTTC
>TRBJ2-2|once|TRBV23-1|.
CASSQLGSVCTGELFF
TGCGCCAGCAGTCAACTGGGGTCGGTTTGCACCGGGGAGCTGTTTTTT
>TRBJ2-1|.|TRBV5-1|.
CASSLHGPASLRSNEQFF
TGCGCCAGCAGCTTGCATGGCCCGGCCTCCCTAAGGAGCAATGAGCAGTTCTTC
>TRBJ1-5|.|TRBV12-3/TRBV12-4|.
CASSLGMEQPQHF
TGTGCCAGCAGTTTAGGGATGGAACAGCCCCAGCATTTT
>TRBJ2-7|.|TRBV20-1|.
CSASPRGTYEQYF
TGCAGTGCTAGTCCCCGCGGAACCTACGAGCAGTACTTC
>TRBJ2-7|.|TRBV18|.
CASSPQDSSMSYEQYF
TGTGCCAGCTCACCACAGGACAGCTCGATGTCCTACGAGCAGTACTTC
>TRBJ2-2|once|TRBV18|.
CASSPEEQSRELFF
TGTGCCAGCTCACCTGAGGAGCAATCGAGGGAGCTGTTTTTT
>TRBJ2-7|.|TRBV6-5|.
CASSYLTGSGSYEQYF
TGTGCCAGCAGCTACCTTACAGGGAGTGGCTCCTACGAGCAGTACTTC
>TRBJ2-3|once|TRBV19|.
CASSIDQGGLTDTQYF
TGTGCCAGTAGTATAGATCAAGGCGGCCTCACAGATACGCAGTATTTT
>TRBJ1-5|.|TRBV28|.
CASSLAHQNQPQHF
TGTGCCAGCAGTTTGGCACACCAAAATCAGCCCCAGCATTTT
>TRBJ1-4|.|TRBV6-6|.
CASTLGPEKLFF
TGTGCCAGCACCCTCGGCCCTGAAAAACTGTTTTTT
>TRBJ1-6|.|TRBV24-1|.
CATSDSGRSSPLHF
TGTGCCACCAGTGACTCAGGGAGAAGTTCACCCCTCCACTTT
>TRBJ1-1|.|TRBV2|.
CASSEQGNTEAFF
TGTGCCAGCAGTGAACAGGGGAACACTGAAGCTTTCTTT
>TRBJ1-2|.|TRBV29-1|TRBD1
CSVAPRTGSNYGYTF
TGCAGCGTCGCGCCCCGGACAGGTTCTAACTATGGCTACACCTTC
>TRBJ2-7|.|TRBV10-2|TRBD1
CATGDRAGEQYF
TGCGCCACCGGGGACAGGGCTGGCGAGCAGTACTTC
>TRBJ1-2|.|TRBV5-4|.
CASSLDQNYGYTF
TGTGCCAGCAGCCTCGACCAAAACTATGGCTACACCTTC
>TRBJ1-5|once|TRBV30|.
CAWSAGGNQPQHF
TGTGCCTGGAGTGCGGGGGGCAATCAGCCCCAGCATTTT
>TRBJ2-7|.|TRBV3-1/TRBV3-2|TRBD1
CASSQVGGTGLGEQYF
TGTGCCAGCAGCCAAGTCGGTGGGACAGGGTTGGGTGAGCAGTACTTC
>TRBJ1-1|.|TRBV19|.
CASIRGGWDTEAFF
TGTGCCAGTATTAGGGGAGGTTGGGACACTGAAGCTTTCTTT
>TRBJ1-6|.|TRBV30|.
CAWSLPGNSPLHF
TGTGCCTGGAGTCTCCCGGGTAATTCACCCCTCCACTTT
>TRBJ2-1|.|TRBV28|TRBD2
CASSAGTSGINEQFF
TGTGCCAGCAGTGCCGGGACTAGCGGGATTAATGAGCAGTTCTTC
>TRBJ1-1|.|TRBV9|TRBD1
CASSPSTGEVTEAFF
TGTGCCAGCAGCCCGTCGACAGGGGAGGTCACTGAAGCTTTCTTT
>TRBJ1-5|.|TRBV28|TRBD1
CASSSGQGFFQPQHF
TGTGCCAGCAGTTCGGGACAGGGATTTTTTCAGCCCCAGCATTTT
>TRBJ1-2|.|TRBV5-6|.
CASSWGPGDGYTF
TGTGCCAGCAGCTGGGGGCCCGGAGACGGCTACACCTTC
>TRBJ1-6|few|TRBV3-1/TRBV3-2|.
CASSPGPGYNSPLHF
TGTGCCAGCAGCCCAGGCCCCGGTTATAATTCACCCCTCCACTTT
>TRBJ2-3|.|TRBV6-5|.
CASSLTGETDTQYF
TGTGCCAGCAGTTTGACGGGAGAGACAGATACGCAGTATTTT
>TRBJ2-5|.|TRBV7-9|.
CASSSRGQETQYF
TGTGCCAGCAGCTCAAGGGGGCAAGAGACCCAGTACTTC
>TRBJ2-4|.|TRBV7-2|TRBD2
CASSLMSGGAFQYF
TGTGCCAGCAGCTTAATGAGCGGGGGGGCCTTTCAGTACTTC
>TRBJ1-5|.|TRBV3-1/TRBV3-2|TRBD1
CASSQGTGLQPQHF
TGTGCCAGCAGCCAAGGGACAGGGCTCCAGCCCCAGCATTTT
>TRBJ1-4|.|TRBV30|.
CAWSGSSGEKLFF
TGTGCCTGGTCAGGGAGCAGCGGTGAAAAACTGTTTTTT
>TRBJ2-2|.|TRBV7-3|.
CASSPRAGESAGELFF
TGTGCCAGCAGCCCACGCGCCGGGGAGTCAGCCGGGGAGCTGTTTTTT
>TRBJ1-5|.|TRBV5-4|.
CASSLGQGKDQPQHF
TGTGCCAGCAGCTTGGGGCAGGGGAAGGATCAGCCCCAGCATTTT
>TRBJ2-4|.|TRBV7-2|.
CASSPMDYQNIQYF
TGTGCCAGCAGCCCTATGGACTACCAAAACATTCAGTACTTC
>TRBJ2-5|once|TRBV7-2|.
CASSLGGSQETQYF
TGTGCCAGCAGCTTAGGGGGGTCTCAAGAGACCCAGTACTTC
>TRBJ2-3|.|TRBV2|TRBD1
CASSLTGNTQYF
TGTGCCAGCAGTCTGACAGGGAATACGCAGTATTTT
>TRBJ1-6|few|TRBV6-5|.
CASSLDGNSPLHF
TGTGCCAGCAGCCTGGATGGAAATTCACCCCTCCACTTT